These T cell receptor beta chains were read from a single sample in a study of shared clonotypes between healthy human individuals. Repertoires were generated with immunoSEQ multiplex PCR, while TCRdb's copy carries only in-frame clones and drops some. Of roughly 1,600,000 clones in the sample, about 98.5% are singletons; the top ten hold 0.36%. Specimen: naive CD4+ T cells sorted from blood. The receptors were gathered from a man under 40 in good health. Each CDR3 is given with its conserved first and last residue. The order of the fields is D gene, clone size, J gene, V gene, CDR3 DNA, CDR3 protein. D genes are given only for firm matches. Some rows have no size entry. The others give once, few or many, or a class for an expanded clone.

TRBD1	NA	TRBJ1-3	TRBV29-1	TGCAGCGTTGGGGACAGGGCTGGAAACACCATATATTTT	CSVGDRAGNTIYF
NA	NA	TRBJ2-4	TRBV5-1	TGCGCCAGCAGCTTGGACCCGAGTGGGGGACCTCAGTACTTC	CASSLDPSGGPQYF
TRBD2	NA	TRBJ2-3	TRBV19	TGTGCCAGTAGTGGGAGCGGGGTCACAGATACGCAGTATTTT	CASSGSGVTDTQYF
NA	NA	TRBJ1-2	TRBV2	TGTGCCAGCAGTGAACCACAGGTAGTATATGGCTACACCTTC	CASSEPQVVYGYTF
TRBD2	NA	TRBJ2-7	TRBV7-6	TGTGCCAGCAGCTTATCGCTAGCGGGAGAAATTATCCGCGAGCAGTACTTC	CASSLSLAGEIIREQYF
NA	NA	TRBJ1-2	TRBV5-4	TGTGCCAGCAGCCGGACCCTGACAGGAGTCAACTATGGCTACACCTTC	CASSRTLTGVNYGYTF
TRBD2	NA	TRBJ2-7	TRBV7-6	TGTGCCAGCAGCTTTTTAGCGGGAGCCTCCTACGAGCAGTACTTC	CASSFLAGASYEQYF
NA	NA	TRBJ2-1	TRBV7-2	TGTGCCAGCAGCCCTCGTAGGTCCGGCGATGAGCAGTTCTTC	CASSPRRSGDEQFF
TRBD1	NA	TRBJ1-1	TRBV19	TGTGCCAGTACCCTACAGGGGCAGAACACTGAAGCTTTCTTT	CASTLQGQNTEAFF
TRBD2	NA	TRBJ2-1	TRBV19	TGTGCCACACAACGGACTAGCGGCAAGCAGTTCTTC	CATQRTSGKQFF
TRBD1	NA	TRBJ2-2	TRBV10-3	TGTGCCTCCGGGGACAGGGTGGCCGGGGAGCTGTTTTTT	CASGDRVAGELFF
TRBD2	NA	TRBJ2-7	TRBV6-6	TGTGCCAGCAACGGACTAGCGGGAGGAGGACCCTACGAGCAGTACTTC	CASNGLAGGGPYEQYF
NA	NA	TRBJ1-1	TRBV5-6	TGTGCCAGCAGCTTACAGGGACGGCCTGAAGCTTTCTTT	CASSLQGRPEAFF
NA	NA	TRBJ1-1	TRBV5-4	TGTGCCAGCATGACAGAGATGAACACTGAAGCTTTCTTT	CASMTEMNTEAFF
NA	NA	TRBJ2-1	TRBV10-1	TGCGCCAGCAGTGAGTCAGGGGGATTGTACAATGAGCAGTTCTTC	CASSESGGLYNEQFF
TRBD2	NA	TRBJ2-3	TRBV11-2	TGTGCCAGCAGCTTAGTAGCGGGAGGGCCGGGGGGCACAGATACGCAGTATTTT	CASSLVAGGPGGTDTQYF
NA	NA	TRBJ2-1	TRBV6-1	TGTGCCAGCAGTGAACGGTCACCGCGCCTAGCTAATGAGCAGTTCTTC	CASSERSPRLANEQFF
NA	NA	TRBJ2-1	TRBV5-1	TGCGCCAGCAGCCAATTTTCGGGGGTCTTGGGGGATGAGCAGTTCTTC	CASSQFSGVLGDEQFF
TRBD1	NA	TRBJ2-2	TRBV10-3	TGTGCCATCAGTGACACAGGGGACACCGGGGAGCTGTTTTTT	CAISDTGDTGELFF
TRBD2	NA	TRBJ2-7	TRBV11-2	TGTGCCAGCAGCTCGACTAGCGGGGTCTCCTACGAGCAGTACTTC	CASSSTSGVSYEQYF
NA	once	TRBJ2-7	TRBV5-4	TGTGCCAGCAGCTTGGAAGCCAGACTGGATTACGAGCAGTACTTC	CASSLEARLDYEQYF
NA	NA	TRBJ2-2	TRBV6-6	TGTGCCAGCAGGCACCCGAACACCGGGGAGCTGTTTTTT	CASRHPNTGELFF
TRBD2	once	TRBJ2-7	TRBV19	TGTGCCAGTAGGACCCCGGCGCTAGCGGGTATCCCAGCCTCCTACGAGCAGTACTTC	CASRTPALAGIPASYEQYF
NA	NA	TRBJ2-1	TRBV5-1	TGCGCCAGCAGCTTGGGTGAAGACCAACATGAGCAGTTCTTC	CASSLGEDQHEQFF
TRBD2	NA	TRBJ2-3	TRBV5-4	TGTGCCAGCAGCCGTGGGGGGGTCACAGATACGCAGTATTTT	CASSRGGVTDTQYF
NA	NA	TRBJ1-2	TRBV30	TGTGCCTGGAACCCAGGGACACCAAACTATGGCTACACCTTC	CAWNPGTPNYGYTF
TRBD1	NA	TRBJ2-5	TRBV11-2	TGTGCCAGCAGCCCTAGGACAGGGGTGGTGGAGACCCAGTACTTC	CASSPRTGVVETQYF
NA	NA	TRBJ2-2	TRBV5-1	TGCGCCAGCAGCTTCATGACAGGTTTTGACCTCACCGGGGAGCTGTTTTTT	CASSFMTGFDLTGELFF
NA	NA	TRBJ2-3	TRBV4-1	TGCGCCAGCAGCCAAGACTCCCAGTGGGGGGCGGACACAGATACGCAGTATTTT	CASSQDSQWGADTDTQYF
TRBD1	NA	TRBJ1-1	TRBV11-3	TGTGCCAGCAGCTCCGGGACAGGGGATTTGCACACTGAAGCTTTCTTT	CASSSGTGDLHTEAFF
NA	NA	TRBJ2-7	TRBV6-1	TGTGCCAGCAGTGCCCTCTCAGTATCCAGGGCCTACGAGCAGTACTTC	CASSALSVSRAYEQYF
TRBD2	NA	TRBJ2-7	TRBV28	TGTGCCAGCAATGGGGGGGGACTCTACGAGCAGTACTTC	CASNGGGLYEQYF
TRBD1	NA	TRBJ2-1	TRBV27	TGTGCCAGCAGTTCGGACAGGGGGCCATACAATGAGCAGTTCTTC	CASSSDRGPYNEQFF
TRBD2	NA	TRBJ2-5	TRBV11-2	TGTGCCAGCAGCCCGGGACTCCGGGGGGTGGGTAAGACCCAGTACTTC	CASSPGLRGVGKTQYF
NA	NA	TRBJ1-5	TRBV28	TGTGCCAGCACCCCCTGGCGGAATTTCCAGCCCCAGCATTTT	CASTPWRNFQPQHF
TRBD1	NA	TRBJ2-1	TRBV18	TGTGCCAGCTCACCCAACGTCCCGGGACAGGGGTCGTCCTACAATGAGCAGTTCTTC	CASSPNVPGQGSSYNEQFF
NA	NA	TRBJ2-7	TRBV6-5	TGTGCCAGCAGTTCCCCAGCAGCCCCCTACGAGCAGTACTTC	CASSSPAAPYEQYF
NA	NA	TRBJ2-5	TRBV15	TGTGCCACCAGCGTCCTGGGGGTGGGCCAGTACTTC	CATSVLGVGQYF
NA	NA	TRBJ2-7	TRBV7-9	TGTGCCACCGACAGCTATTCGGCCTACGAGCAGTACTTC	CATDSYSAYEQYF
TRBD1	NA	TRBJ1-1	TRBV5-1	TGCGCCAGCAGCTTGGGGACAGGATGGAACACTGAAGCTTTCTTT	CASSLGTGWNTEAFF
NA	NA	TRBJ2-2	TRBV5-1	TGCGCCAGCAGCTTGGCTCTGCAGAACACCGGGGAGCTGTTTTTT	CASSLALQNTGELFF